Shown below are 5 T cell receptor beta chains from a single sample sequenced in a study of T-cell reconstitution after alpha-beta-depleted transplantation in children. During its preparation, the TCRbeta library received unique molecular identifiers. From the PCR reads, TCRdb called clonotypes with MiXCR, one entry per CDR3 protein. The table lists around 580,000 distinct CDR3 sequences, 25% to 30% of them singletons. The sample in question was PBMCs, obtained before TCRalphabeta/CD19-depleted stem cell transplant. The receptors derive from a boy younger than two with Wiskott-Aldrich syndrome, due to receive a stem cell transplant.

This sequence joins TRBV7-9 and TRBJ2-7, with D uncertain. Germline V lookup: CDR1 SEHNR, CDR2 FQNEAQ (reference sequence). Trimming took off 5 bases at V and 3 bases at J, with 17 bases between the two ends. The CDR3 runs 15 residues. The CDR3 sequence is CASSTSVGPYYEQYF. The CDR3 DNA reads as TGTGCCAGCAGCACCTCGGTTGGACCTTACTACGAGCAGTACTTC.

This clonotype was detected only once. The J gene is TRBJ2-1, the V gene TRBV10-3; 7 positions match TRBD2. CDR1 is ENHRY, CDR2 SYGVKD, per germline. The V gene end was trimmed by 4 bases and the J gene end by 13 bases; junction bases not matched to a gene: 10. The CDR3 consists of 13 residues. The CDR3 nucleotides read TGTGCCATCAGTGGCGGGAGTTCGGGGGAACAGTTCTTC. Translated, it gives CAISGGSSGEQFF.

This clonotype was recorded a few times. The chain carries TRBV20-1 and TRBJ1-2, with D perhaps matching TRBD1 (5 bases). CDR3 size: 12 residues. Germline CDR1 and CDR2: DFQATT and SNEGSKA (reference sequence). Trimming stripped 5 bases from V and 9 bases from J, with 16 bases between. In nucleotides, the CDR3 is TGCAGTGCTTCACCAGGGATACGAAGCTACACCTTC. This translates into CSASPGIRSYTF.

CDR3 residues: CASSLAVGQGFTGELFF. DNA for the CDR3: TGCGCCAGCAGCTTGGCCGTAGGACAGGGTTTTACCGGGGAGCTGTTTTTT. This sequence joins TRBV5-1 and TRBJ2-2, with 8 bases aligning to TRBD1. This CDR3 spans 17 amino acids. The V segment lost 0 bases and the J segment 5 bases; nucleotides outside the gene matches: 9. CDR1 and CDR2 from the germline V gene are SGHRS and YFSETQ.

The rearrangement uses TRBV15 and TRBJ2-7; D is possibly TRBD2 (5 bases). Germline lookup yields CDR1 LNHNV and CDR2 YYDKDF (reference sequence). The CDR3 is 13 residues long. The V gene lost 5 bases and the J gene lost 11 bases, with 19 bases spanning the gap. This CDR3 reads CATSPADSSREYF. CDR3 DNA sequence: TGTGCCACCAGCCCAGCGGACTCATCCCGTGAGTACTTC.